This T cell receptor (beta chain) appears in the sequencing data of a study of T-cell reconstitution after alpha-beta-depleted transplantation in children. With 6 bases removed from V and 0 bases from J, the gap between germline ends came to 9 bases. This CDR3 contains 15 residues. Germline V gives CDR1 SNHLY, CDR2 FYNNEI. Library preparation (for TCRbeta) was performed with unique molecular identifiers. TCRdb analysed the PCR reads with MiXCR anew, one entry per CDR3 protein. The sample records fewer than 400,000 distinct CDR3 sequences, 20% being singletons. The source of this sequence is a human donor who donated a stem cell graft to a child with acute myeloid leukemia. The sample in question was PBMCs from the stem cell graft donor, obtained from the stem cell graft. V gene TRBV2 combines with J gene TRBJ2-6; a possible D gene is TRBD1 (5 bases). CDR3 coding DNA: TGTGCCAGCAGAACAGGCCTCTCTGGGGCCAACGTCCTGACTTTC. Amino acid sequence: CASRTGLSGANVLTF. Variable domain in full (rest from reference TRBV2 and TRBJ2-6): EPEVTQTPSHQVTQMGQEVILRCVPISNHLYFYWYRQILGQKVEFLVSFYNNEISEKSEIFDDQFSVERPDGSNFTLKIRSTKLEDSAMYFCASRTGLSGANVLTFGAGSRLTVL.